What follows is one T cell receptor (beta chain) and its context. In this sample, this clonotype turned up many times. It lacks a known antigen. It has no much larger one-base neighbor in the sample; base qualities were not kept. This sample stems from a study of T cells in Graves' hyperthyroidism and ophthalmopathy (dated 2019 in TCRdb). At the level of the whole study: Peripheral blood was sampled at the time of initial diagnosis, prior to any treatment. According to the paper, TCR Vbeta CDR3 sequencing was carried out on 135 peripheral blood samples, which came from under 50 ophthalmopathy, 80 or so hyperthyroidism and approximately 17 progressor patients. For training and testing, the 100 or so patients in the discovery cohort were randomly divided in a 7:3 ratio. An independent validation cohort of fewer than 20 hyperthyroidism patients and approximately 17 patients who later progressed to ophthalmopathy tested prospective prediction of ophthalmopathy. To identify distinguishing TCR V-J signatures, a discovery cohort of about 100 patients was used, comprising 43 with Graves' ophthalmopathy and 57 with stable Graves' hyperthyroidism. After sampling, hyperthyroidism patients received methimazole starting at 30 mg daily, and ophthalmopathy patients received high-dose intravenous methylprednisolone. Thyroid tissue and blood T-cell repertoires from roughly 6 Graves' hyperthyroidism patients were also compared in the study.

The TCR beta CDR3 regions were amplified from RNA transcripts. The TCR CDR3 was subjected to a first round of RT-PCR using the HTBI primer set and the Qiagen OneStep RT-PCR kit. A second multiplex PCR round built the libraries, followed by size selection and purification. Libraries were sequenced paired-end with 100 bp reads on an Illumina HiSeq2000. The published analysis was carried out like this. SOAPnuke was used to process the raw data, with reads discarded if the reads contained adapters or uncalled bases, had a mean Phred below 15, or lacked an exact constant-primer or identifier match. High-quality paired reads were merged with COPE v1.2.5, and unique nucleotide sequences were defined as clonotypes. MiTCR v1.1 was used to align the clonotypes against IMGT TRBV, TRBD and TRBJ reference segments. The analysis was restricted to V-J combinations with a frequency above 0.0001, which together covered 99% to 99.2% of the repertoires. A TCS score was defined as the ratio of F50 (clonal expansion) to E x V (chaos), with BLOSUM62-based TCRdist applied between CDR3 peptides within each V-J. Welch's t-statistics and random forest reduced around 550 V-J features to roughly 13, which were used in a naive Bayes classifier (R e1071). TCRdb ran its own pipeline on the public reads, namely fastp trimming at Q25 and MiXCR clone calling, and kept in-frame beta chains. Entries are consolidated by CDR3 protein sequence, retaining the most common genes and DNA. The V and J calls and clone size come from TCRdb's table, not from the authors' own analysis. The sample records about 640,000 distinct CDR3 sequences, less than 25% of which are singletons. The ten largest account for 30% to 40% of the sample.

Summary of the overall study and its limitations: In cross-validation, a model built on a 13 V-J signature told ophthalmopathy apart from stable hyperthyroidism with 87.88% sensitivity and 81% to 82% specificity, and in testing the same model reached 80%/75%. No statistical method was used to set the sample size in advance, and investigators knew the group allocation. In validation, the model predicted progression to ophthalmopathy a median of 6.5 months before onset, with roughly 68% sensitivity and 72.22% specificity. Most expanded thyroid clonotypes (frequency above 0.001) were also detected in blood, a finding suggesting that blood repertoires may reflect thyroid immune responses.

Ophthalmopathy patients had moderately to severely active disease, with a Clinical Activity Score of 3 or more, a NOSPECS grade of 4 or more, and a disease duration of less than 3 months. Patients with uncontrolled infections, other autoimmune diseases, pregnancy or lactation were excluded. Diagnoses were established on the basis of clinical symptoms, serum thyroxine and TRAb, thyroid ultrasound, and orbital computed tomography. PBMCs were isolated from approximately 10 ml of fresh peripheral blood by Ficoll-Paque density gradient centrifugation. Total RNA was extracted using Trizol reagent, and RNA quality was assessed on an Agilent 2100 Bioanalyzer. The CDR3, from cysteine to phenylalanine, totals 16 residues. The sequence is cut down to CDR3 DNA, 48 bases in frame from base 1. From the germline V gene, CDR1 is SGHRS and CDR2 is YFSETQ. Trimmed from V: 0 bases; trimmed from J: 8 bases; junction bases lacking a gene match: 7.

The rearranged segments are TRBV5-1 and TRBJ2-1; 11 central nucleotides agree with TRBD2. Sequenced: blood. The source is a man aged 25 to 40 with Graves' ophthalmopathy. In nucleotides, the sequence is TGCGCCAGCAGCTTGGAAACTAGCGGGAGTTTCGATGAGCAGTTCTTC. Its translation is CASSLETSGSFDEQFF.